A single sample is the source of the 11 T cell receptor beta chains below, sequenced in a study of T-cell memory formation after mild COVID-19 (dated by TCRdb to the early 2020s). Receptor libraries were prepared by 5' RACE. Sequenced using an Illumina NovaSeq 6000. TCRdb redid the processing of the public reads, applying fastp at Q25 and MiXCR, and retained in-frame beta chains. Rows merge per CDR3 protein into single entries with the most common DNA and genes. The table for this sample lists over 350,000 distinct CDR3 sequences; about 16% of them were counted only once. 20% to 25% of the sample goes to the ten largest clones. Sequenced material: PBMCs or a T cell subset sorted from them (not recorded which). Receptor source: a man aged 18 to 29 who had mild COVID-19 (a few samples of this study predate the infection). The sample titles of this study are shuffled in the database, so cell type and time point are left out; the donor was told from shared clones.

The rearrangement links TRBV7-9 to TRBJ1-5, with TRBD1 identical over 10 bases. This CDR3 spans 15 amino acids. Trimming at V came to 5 bases and at J to 4 bases, leaving 5 bases not matched to a gene. Germline V CDR1 and CDR2: SEHNR, FQNEAQ (reference sequence). This chain's CDR3 is CASSPGTGENQPQHF. The DNA of the CDR3 is TGTGCCAGCAGCCCCGGGACAGGGGAAAATCAGCCCCAGCATTTT.

This clonotype was found a few times. This chain connects TRBV7-3 to TRBJ2-7, with D perhaps being TRBD1 or TRBD2 (5 bases each). Trimming pared 1 base from V and 4 bases from J, leaving 14 bases between. Germline loops: CDR1 SGHTA, CDR2 FQGTGA. There are 15 residues in the CDR3. The CDR3 protein is CASSLSCRERYEQYV. The DNA for the CDR3 is TGTGCCAGCAGCTTAAGCTGCAGGGAGCGTTACGAGCAGTACGTC.

This clonotype was detected a few times. V and J are TRBV7-8 and TRBJ2-7, with TRBD2 matching 7 bases. The CDR3 is 17 residues long. In germline, CDR1 is SGHVS, CDR2 FQNEAQ. V gave up 1 base and J gave up 2 bases; unmatched junction bases: 11. CDR3 DNA sequence: TGTGCCAGCAGCTTAGGGGGGGGAACTCAGCTACCCTACGAGCAGTACTTC. This gives the protein CASSLGGGTQLPYEQYF.

This clonotype has a handful of counts. This chain links TRBV5-1 with TRBJ1-6; D unclear. Trimming cost V 1 base and J 6 bases, with 11 bases left between them. CDR3 length: 15 residues. Germline CDR1 reads SGHRS; CDR2 reads YFSETQ. CDR3 in DNA: TGCGCCAGCAGCTTGCAGGAGGGATCTAATTCACCCCTCCACTTT. Amino acids: CASSLQEGSNSPLHF.

This clonotype was counted between two and nine times. The gene calls are TRBV7-9 and TRBJ2-7; D remains unclear. The CDR3 runs 13 residues. CDR1 is SEHNR, CDR2 FQNEAQ, per germline (reference sequence). V was trimmed by 0 bases and J by 3 bases, leaving 6 bases between them. DNA for the CDR3: TGTGCCAGCAGCTTAGCCAGTTACTACGAGCAGTACTTC. Translation: CASSLASYYEQYF.

The V gene is TRBV7-9, the J gene TRBJ2-5, with 7 bases that match TRBD1. The J segment lost 5 bases and the V segment lost 4 bases, leaving 7 bases of the junction unmatched. Germline V CDR1 and CDR2: SEHNR, FQNEAQ (reference sequence). The CDR3 covers 14 residues. As DNA, the CDR3 is TGTGCCAGCAGCTGGGCAGGGGGACAGGAGACCCAGTACTTC. Its protein product is CASSWAGGQETQYF.

In nucleotides, the CDR3 is TGCAGTGCTAGAGACAGGGGATTGAACACTGAAGCTTTCTTT. Translation: CSARDRGLNTEAFF. The chain employs TRBV20-1 and TRBJ1-1; D might be TRBD1 (6 bases). CDR1 DFQATT and CDR2 SNEGSKA come from the germline V gene (reference sequence). V was trimmed by 0 bases and J by 0 bases, leaving 8 bases between them. The CDR3 contains 14 residues.

This clonotype was observed many times. The V gene is TRBV4-3, the J gene TRBJ1-2; TRBD1 agrees at 7 bases. The CDR3 totals 15 residues. Trimming cost V 0 bases and J 6 bases; bases outside gene matches: 7. Germline loops: CDR1 LGHNA, CDR2 YSLEER. In DNA form, the CDR3 reads TGCGCCAGCAGCCAAGATCGAGGGGGCGGAAATGGCTACACCTTC. It is translated as CASSQDRGGGNGYTF.

This chain connects TRBV10-3 to TRBJ2-1; D is perhaps TRBD1 (5 bases). V lost 4 bases to trimming and J lost 5 bases, with 12 bases between them. Germline V gene lookup returns CDR1 ENHRY and CDR2 SYGVKD. There are 14 residues in the CDR3. CDR3 region: CAISVVGLDNEQFF. The CDR3 nucleotides are TGTGCCATCAGTGTTGTGGGGCTTGACAATGAGCAGTTCTTC.

This clonotype was recorded at least ten times. The chain employs TRBV6-5 and TRBJ1-4; D ambiguous. Germline V gene data show CDR1 as MNHEY and CDR2 as SVGAGI. V was pared by 0 bases and J by 5 bases, with 13 bases between. This CDR3 spans 16 amino acids. This CDR3 is CASSYSIRSLNEKLFF. The CDR3, as DNA: TGTGCCAGCAGTTACTCGATTCGCAGTTTGAATGAAAAACTGTTTTTT.

This rearrangement joins TRBV12-3 or TRBV12-4 to TRBJ2-5; unclear D gene. V lost 3 bases and J 0 bases, leaving 14 bases between the germline ends. The CDR3 spans 16 residues. CDR3 sequence reads: CASSFRQSLYQETQYF. CDR3 DNA: TGTGCCAGCAGTTTTAGGCAGAGCTTGTACCAAGAGACCCAGTACTTC.